This T cell receptor (beta chain) comes out of a study of T cells after yellow fever vaccination. Study in general: SMART-Seq v4 Ultra Low Input prepared libraries from low-cell fractions.

The germline CDR1 and CDR2 sequences are SGHVS and FNYEAQ. Trimming stripped 3 bases from V and 3 bases from J, with 8 bases between. This CDR3 contains 14 residues. TCR cDNA was made by 5'RACE template switching, adding a universal primer site and UMIs. A single record per CDR3 protein comes from TCRdb applying MiXCR to the 5' RACE reads. The sample yields some 320,000 distinct CDR3 sequences, around 4.4% seen once. At least ten counts were recorded for this clonotype. This TCR was recovered from a man in his late teens or twenties who received the YFV17D yellow fever vaccine. The chain couples TRBV7-6 to TRBJ1-4; no firm D call. Sequenced material: PBMCs, taken 15 days after the yellow fever booster vaccination. CDR3 residues: CASSLSAANEKLFF. In nucleotides, the CDR3 is TGTGCCAGCAGCTTGTCGGCAGCTAATGAAAAACTGTTTTTT.